The table lists the clone carrying this T cell receptor beta chain with a few counts. Its target is not known. The authors reverse transcribed all of the isolated RNA, so sequencing captured expressed TCRB transcripts. Produced via immunoSEQ multiplex PCR; TCRdb's table is partial and in-frame only. Among some 700,000 clones listed, around 15% were seen once. V shed 6 bases, J shed 8 bases, and the junction held 8 bases outside the gene matches. This CDR3 contains 13 residues. The germline V gene encodes CDR1 GTSNPN and CDR2 SVGIG (reference sequence). This specimen comes from a study of beta chain features in type 1 diabetes. Whole-study findings and limits: Moderately but significantly shorter TCRB CDR3s were found in Type 1 diabetes patients in all four CD4+ subsets.

The receptor was isolated from a man younger than 35 with type 1 diabetes. This chain links TRBV30 with TRBJ1-4; 8 nucleotides align to TRBD1. Sequences were obtained from naive CD4+ T cells from blood. The DNA of the CDR3 is TGTGCCTGCGAACAGGGGGTCGAGGAAAAACTGTTTTTT. Its translation is CACEQGVEEKLFF.